Presented here are 14 T cell receptor beta chains from one specimen sequenced in a study of cytomegalovirus exposure and HLA in healthy donors. It was with 60 Vbeta and 13 Jbeta primers that the PCR ran. Sequenced by immunoSEQ multiplex PCR; TCRdb stores in-frame clones only, minus some. The sample has 100,000 or so clones; around 79% are singletons. Sequences were obtained from PBMCs. These TCRs come from a woman aged 40 to 49 in good health and CMV-seronegative.

The V call is TRBV11-2, the J call TRBJ2-1; TRBD2 aligns across 9 bases. Germline lookup yields CDR1 SGHAT and CDR2 FQNNGV. J was trimmed by 2 bases and V by 5 bases; bases with no gene match: 16. This CDR3 is 19 amino acids long. CDR3 region: CASSHIMGSGGFPYNEQFF. The DNA of the CDR3 is TGTGCCAGCAGCCACATCATGGGGAGCGGGGGGTTCCCCTACAATGAGCAGTTCTTC.

This clone was detected once. V is TRBV14 and J is TRBJ2-7, with D perhaps TRBD1 (5 bases). There are 14 residues in the CDR3. From germline, CDR1 is SGHDN and CDR2 FVKESK. V shed 0 bases and J shed 11 bases, with 17 bases lying between them. In DNA, the CDR3 is TGTGCCAGCAGCCAAGACCATACGGGTGGACAAGAGTACTTC. Amino acid sequence: CASSQDHTGGQEYF.

This chain connects TRBV10-1 to TRBJ2-7, with 8 bases lining up with TRBD1. With 5 bases clipped from V and 3 bases from J, the junction kept 6 bases outside the gene matches. There are 14 residues in the CDR3. Looked up from germline, CDR1 is WNHNN and CDR2 is SYGVQD (reference sequence). The DNA for the CDR3 is TGCGCCAGCAGTCCAGGGGGCTCAGTCTACGAGCAGTACTTC. It specifies CASSPGGSVYEQYF.

This clone was found once. The rearrangement joins TRBV5-1 to TRBJ2-3, with TRBD2 as a possible D gene (6 bases). Germline V gene data show CDR1 as SGHRS and CDR2 as YFSETQ. The CDR3 is 14 residues long. Trimming removed 1 base at V and 3 bases at J, with 9 bases between. CDR3 nucleotide sequence: TGCGCCAGCAGCTTGTGGAGGGCTACAGATACGCAGTATTTT. It is translated as CASSLWRATDTQYF.

V gene TRBV6-5 combines with J gene TRBJ1-2, with a possible D match to TRBD1 (5 bases). The CDR3 runs to 15 residues. Germline lookup yields CDR1 MNHEY and CDR2 SVGAGI. Trimming removed 2 bases from V and 3 bases from J, with 13 bases in between. CDR3 sequence reads: CASSYVVRVYYGYTF. The CDR3 DNA sequence: TGTGCCAGCAGTTACGTGGTCAGGGTGTACTATGGCTACACCTTC.

V gene TRBV11-2 combines with J gene TRBJ1-5; 10 bases map to TRBD1. This CDR3 spans 15 amino acids. The germline gives CDR1 SGHAT, CDR2 FQNNGV. Trimming took 5 bases from V and 7 from J; bases not matched to a gene: 8. This CDR3 is CASSKTGGAGQPQHF. For the CDR3, the DNA is TGTGCCAGCAGCAAGACAGGGGGCGCGGGACAGCCCCAGCATTTT.

The chain links TRBV5-4 to TRBJ2-3, with TRBD2 identical over 7 bases. CDR1 SGHNT and CDR2 YYREEE come from the germline V gene (reference sequence). V was pared by 2 bases and J by 1 base, with 4 bases of the junction left unmatched. The CDR3 contains 15 residues. The CDR3 DNA reads TGTGCCAGCAGCTTTGGCGGGAGTGGCACAGATACGCAGTATTTT. It specifies CASSFGGSGTDTQYF.

This clone was counted between two and nine times. The J gene is TRBJ2-1, the V gene TRBV7-2; TRBD2 matches 8 bases. This CDR3 has 14 residues. Germline lookup yields CDR1 SGHTA and CDR2 FQGNSA. V was clipped by 3 bases and J by 11 bases; unmatched bases: 9. The CDR3, as DNA: TGTGCCAGCAGCTTGGCGGAAGCGGGGGCTCAGCAGTTCTTC. Translating gives CASSLAEAGAQQFF.

The chain links TRBV6-4 to TRBJ1-6, with 7 bases identical to TRBD1. V dropped 0 bases and J dropped 9; count of bases not matched to a gene: 11. Germline CDR1 reads MRHNA; CDR2 reads SNTAGT. This CDR3 is built from 17 residues. The CDR3 DNA follows: TGTGCCAGCAGTGACTCGGCAGGGGGAGATTCAGCTTCACCCCTCCACTTT. Amino acids: CASSDSAGGDSASPLHF.

This clone has only one observation. The chain links TRBV10-1 to TRBJ1-1; D is uncertain. This CDR3 region has 13 residues. The V and J ends lost 3 bases and 3 bases respectively, with 8 bases between them. Looked up from germline, CDR1 is WNHNN and CDR2 is SYGVQD (reference sequence). The CDR3 loop is CASSEATYTEAFF. CDR3 coding DNA: TGCGCCAGCAGTGAAGCCACTTACACTGAAGCTTTCTTT.

V gene TRBV5-1 combines with J gene TRBJ2-7, with D perhaps matching TRBD2 (5 bases). Germline lookup yields CDR1 SGHRS and CDR2 YFSETQ. The CDR3 runs 15 residues. The V and J ends lost 2 bases and 0 bases respectively, with 12 bases between them. The CDR3 region has the DNA TGCGCCAGCAGCTTTAGCGAGACCTCCTCCTACGAGCAGTACTTC. Amino acid sequence: CASSFSETSSYEQYF.

The V gene is TRBV6-5, the J gene TRBJ2-1, with 8 positions matching TRBD2. V gave up 5 bases and J gave up 9 bases; unmatched junction bases: 9. This CDR3 comprises 14 residues. The germline V gene encodes CDR1 MNHEY and CDR2 SVGAGI. As DNA, the CDR3 is TGTGCCAGCAGTGAGCGGGAGATGAGCAGTGAGCAGTTCTTC. Translated, it gives CASSEREMSSEQFF.

The chain combines TRBV6-1 with TRBJ1-1; D remains unclear. The CDR3 length is 15 residues. V lost 1 base to trimming and J lost 0 bases, with 9 bases between them. The germline gives CDR1 MNHNS, CDR2 SASEGT. The DNA for the CDR3 is TGTGCCAGCAGTGAAGTCAACAGTATGAACACTGAAGCTTTCTTT. It translates to CASSEVNSMNTEAFF.

The rearrangement joins TRBV6-5 to TRBJ2-3, with D possibly TRBD2 on 6 matching bases. The CDR3 runs to 15 residues. With 0 bases removed from V and 4 bases from J, the gap between germline ends came to 11 bases. Looked up from germline, CDR1 is MNHEY and CDR2 is SVGAGI. For the CDR3, the DNA is TGTGCCAGCAGTTACTCGGGCGGGGTGGCAGATACGCAGTATTTT. This translates into CASSYSGGVADTQYF.